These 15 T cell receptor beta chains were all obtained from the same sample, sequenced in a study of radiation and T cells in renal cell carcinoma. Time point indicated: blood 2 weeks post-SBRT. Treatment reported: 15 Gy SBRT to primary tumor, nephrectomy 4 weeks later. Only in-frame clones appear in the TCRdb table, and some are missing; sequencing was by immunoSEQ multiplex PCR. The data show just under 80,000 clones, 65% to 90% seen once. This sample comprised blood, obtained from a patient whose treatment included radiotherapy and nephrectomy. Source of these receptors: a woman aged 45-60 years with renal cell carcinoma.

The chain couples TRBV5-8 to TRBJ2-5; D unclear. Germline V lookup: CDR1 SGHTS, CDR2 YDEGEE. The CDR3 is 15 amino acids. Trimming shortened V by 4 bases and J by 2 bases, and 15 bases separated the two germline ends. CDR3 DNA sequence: TGTGCCAGCAGCCCTTTAGGTTGGGGTCAAGAGACCCAGTACTTC. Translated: CASSPLGWGQETQYF. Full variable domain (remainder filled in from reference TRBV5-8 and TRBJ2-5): EAGVTQSPTHLIKTRGQQATLRCSPISGHTSVYWYQQALGLGLQFLLWYDEGEERNRGNFPPRFSGRQFPNYSSELNVNALELEDSALYLCASSPLGWGQETQYFGPGTRLLVL.

The DNA of the CDR3 is TGTGCCAGCAGCCCCAGGGAGTACCAAGAGACCCAGTACTTC. Its translation is CASSPREYQETQYF. The rearrangement joins TRBV7-2 to TRBJ2-5; D assignment may be TRBD1 or TRBD2 (5 bases each). Germline lookup yields CDR1 SGHTA and CDR2 FQGNSA. CDR3 length: 14 amino acids. Trimming pared 5 bases from V and 0 bases from J, leaving 10 bases between.

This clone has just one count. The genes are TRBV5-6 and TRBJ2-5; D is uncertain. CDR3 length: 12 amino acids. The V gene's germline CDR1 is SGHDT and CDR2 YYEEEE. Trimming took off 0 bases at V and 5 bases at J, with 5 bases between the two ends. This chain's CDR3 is CASSLAVETQYF. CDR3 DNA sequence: TGTGCCAGCAGCTTGGCCGTCGAGACCCAGTACTTC. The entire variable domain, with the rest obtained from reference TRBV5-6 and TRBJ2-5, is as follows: DAGVTQSPTHLIKTRGQQVTLRCSPKSGHDTVSWYQQALGQGPQFIFQYYEEEERQRGNFPDRFSGHQFPNYSSELNVNALLLGDSALYLCASSLAVETQYFGPGTRLLVL.

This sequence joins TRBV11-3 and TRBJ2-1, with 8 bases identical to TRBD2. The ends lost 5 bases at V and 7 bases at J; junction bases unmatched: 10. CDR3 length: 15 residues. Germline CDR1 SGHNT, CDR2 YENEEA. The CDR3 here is CASSRTSRKGNEQFF. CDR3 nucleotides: TGTGCCAGCAGCCGGACTAGCCGAAAGGGGAATGAGCAGTTCTTC.

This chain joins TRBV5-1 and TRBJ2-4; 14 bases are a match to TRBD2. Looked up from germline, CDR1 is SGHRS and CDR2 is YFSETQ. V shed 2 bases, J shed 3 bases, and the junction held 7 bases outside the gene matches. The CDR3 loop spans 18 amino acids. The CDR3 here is CASSFTGTSGGNKNIQYF. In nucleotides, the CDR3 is TGCGCCAGCAGCTTTACCGGGACTAGCGGGGGAAACAAAAACATTCAGTACTTC.

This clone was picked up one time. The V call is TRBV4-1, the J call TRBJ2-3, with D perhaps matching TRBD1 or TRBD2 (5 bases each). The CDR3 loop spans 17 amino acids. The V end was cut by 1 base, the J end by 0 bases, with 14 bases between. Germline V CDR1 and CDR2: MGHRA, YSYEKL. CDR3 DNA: TGCGCCAGCAGCCAAGGCCGGGGACGTTCTAGCACAGATACGCAGTATTTT. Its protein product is CASSQGRGRSSTDTQYF.

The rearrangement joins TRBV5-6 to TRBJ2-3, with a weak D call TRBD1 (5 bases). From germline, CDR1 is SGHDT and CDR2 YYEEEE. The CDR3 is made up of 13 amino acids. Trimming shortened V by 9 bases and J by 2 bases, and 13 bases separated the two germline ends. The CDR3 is CATQVQITDTQYF. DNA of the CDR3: TGTGCCACACAGGTTCAGATCACAGATACGCAGTATTTT.

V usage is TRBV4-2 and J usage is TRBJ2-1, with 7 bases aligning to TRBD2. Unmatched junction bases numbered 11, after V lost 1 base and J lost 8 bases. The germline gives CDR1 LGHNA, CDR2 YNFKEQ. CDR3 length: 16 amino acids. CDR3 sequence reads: CASSQGGTGGHHEQFF. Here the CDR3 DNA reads TGTGCCAGCAGCCAAGGGGGAACGGGAGGTCACCATGAGCAGTTCTTC.

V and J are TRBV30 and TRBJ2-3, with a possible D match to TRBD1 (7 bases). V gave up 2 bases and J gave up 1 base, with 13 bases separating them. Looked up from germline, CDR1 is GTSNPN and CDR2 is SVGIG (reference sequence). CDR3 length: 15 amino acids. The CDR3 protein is CAWSPGDSGTDTQYF. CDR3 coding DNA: TGTGCCTGGAGTCCGGGGGACAGCGGCACAGATACGCAGTATTTT.

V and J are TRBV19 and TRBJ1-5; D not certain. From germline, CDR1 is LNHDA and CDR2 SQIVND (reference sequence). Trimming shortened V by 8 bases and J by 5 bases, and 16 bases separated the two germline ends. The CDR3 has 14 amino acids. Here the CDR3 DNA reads TGTGCCAGTCGCCGGAGTGGTGGGGATCAGCCCCAGCATTTT. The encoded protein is CASRRSGGDQPQHF.

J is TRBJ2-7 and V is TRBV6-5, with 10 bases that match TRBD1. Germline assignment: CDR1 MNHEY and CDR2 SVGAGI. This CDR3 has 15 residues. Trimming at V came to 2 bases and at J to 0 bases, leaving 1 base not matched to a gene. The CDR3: CASSYRTGGSYEQYF. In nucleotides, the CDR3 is TGTGCCAGCAGTTACCGGACAGGGGGCTCCTACGAGCAGTACTTC.

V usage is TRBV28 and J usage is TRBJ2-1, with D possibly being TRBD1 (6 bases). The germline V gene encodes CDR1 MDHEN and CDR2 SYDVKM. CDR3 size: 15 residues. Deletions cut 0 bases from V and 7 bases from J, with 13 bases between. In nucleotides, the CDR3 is TGTGCCAGCAGTTTATGGGGGGCCCCACCGAATGAGCAGTTCTTC. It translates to CASSLWGAPPNEQFF.

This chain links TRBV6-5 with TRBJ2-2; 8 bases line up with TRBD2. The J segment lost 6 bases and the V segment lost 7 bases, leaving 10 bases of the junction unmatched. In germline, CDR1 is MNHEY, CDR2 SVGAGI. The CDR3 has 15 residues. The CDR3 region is CASTKGLVVPGELFF. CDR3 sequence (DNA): TGTGCCAGCACTAAGGGACTAGTCGTCCCCGGGGAGCTGTTTTTT.

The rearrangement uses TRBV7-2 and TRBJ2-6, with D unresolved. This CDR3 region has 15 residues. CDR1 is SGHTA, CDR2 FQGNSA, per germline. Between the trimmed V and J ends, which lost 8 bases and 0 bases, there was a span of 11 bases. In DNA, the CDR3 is TGTGCCAGCTTACGGGCCGCCTCTGGGGCCAACGTCCTGACTTTC. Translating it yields CASLRAASGANVLTF.

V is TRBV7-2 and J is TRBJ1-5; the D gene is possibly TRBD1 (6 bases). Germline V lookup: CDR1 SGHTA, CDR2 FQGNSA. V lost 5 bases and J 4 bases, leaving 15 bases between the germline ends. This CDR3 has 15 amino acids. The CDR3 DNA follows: TGTGCCAGCAGCCCGACGGGGACATCAAATCAGCCCCAGCATTTT. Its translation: CASSPTGTSNQPQHF. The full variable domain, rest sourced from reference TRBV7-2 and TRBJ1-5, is GAGVSQSPSNKVTEKGKDVELRCDPISGHTALYWYRQSLGQGLEFLIYFQGNSAPDKSGLPSDRFSAERTGGSVSTLTIQRTQQEDSAVYLCASSPTGTSNQPQHFGDGTRLSIL.